The rows below give T cell receptor beta chains drawn from one sample of a study of blood T cell repertoires in COVID-19. Clones were read by immunoSEQ multiplex PCR, and TCRdb kept only the in-frame ones, dropping some. The repertoire has fewer than 100,000 clones, around 75% of them found once; the top ten carry around a quarter. Sequencing was done on a sample of peripheral blood. All receptors come from a man between 65 and 85 years old with acute or convalescent COVID-19. The CDR3 runs from the conserved cysteine through the conserved F or W. A D gene is named only where the DNA matches it firmly. For some rows the clone size is stated as once, few or many, or as a class when expanded; others skip it.

j_call | d_call | clone_size | v_call | cdr3_aa | cdr3_nt
TRBJ2-1 | NA | once | TRBV27 | CASSQRGGISPYEQFF | TGTGCCAGCAGTCAAAGAGGCGGGATCTCTCCCTATGAGCAGTTCTTC
TRBJ1-2 | NA | once | TRBV5-8 | CASSLGGLTYGYTF | TGTGCCAGCAGCTTGGGGGGACTGACTTATGGCTACACCTTC
TRBJ2-5 | NA | NA | TRBV28 | CASSPPPLPQTQYF | TGTGCCAGCAGTCCACCCCCGCTACCTCAGACCCAGTACTTC
TRBJ2-1 | TRBD2 | NA | TRBV3-1/TRBV3-2 | CASSQGVGGEGEQFF | TGTGCCAGCAGCCAAGGGGTCGGCGGGGAGGGAGAGCAGTTCTTC
TRBJ2-1 | NA | NA | TRBV3-1/TRBV3-2 | CASSPRDIVKEQFF | TGTGCCAGCAGCCCCAGGGACATTGTGAAGGAGCAGTTCTTC
TRBJ2-2 | TRBD2 | NA | TRBV3-1/TRBV3-2 | CASSQPSGRDSGELFF | TGTGCCAGCAGCCAACCTAGCGGGAGGGACTCCGGGGAGCTGTTTTTT
TRBJ2-5 | TRBD2 | NA | TRBV5-5 | CASSLAELAGQETQYF | TGTGCCAGCAGCTTGGCCGAGTTAGCGGGACAAGAGACCCAGTACTTC
TRBJ2-7 | TRBD2 | NA | TRBV3-1/TRBV3-2 | CASSQRLAGGPGEQYF | TGTGCCAGCAGCCAGCGGCTAGCGGGAGGGCCCGGCGAGCAGTACTTC
TRBJ2-7 | TRBD1 | NA | TRBV5-1 | CASNHGQVPYEQYF | TGCGCCAGCAATCACGGACAGGTTCCCTACGAGCAGTACTTC
TRBJ2-1 | TRBD2 | NA | TRBV19 | CASTSSGRAPLKTYNEQFF | TGTGCCAGTACCTCTAGCGGGAGGGCTCCCCTGAAGACCTACAATGAGCAGTTCTTC